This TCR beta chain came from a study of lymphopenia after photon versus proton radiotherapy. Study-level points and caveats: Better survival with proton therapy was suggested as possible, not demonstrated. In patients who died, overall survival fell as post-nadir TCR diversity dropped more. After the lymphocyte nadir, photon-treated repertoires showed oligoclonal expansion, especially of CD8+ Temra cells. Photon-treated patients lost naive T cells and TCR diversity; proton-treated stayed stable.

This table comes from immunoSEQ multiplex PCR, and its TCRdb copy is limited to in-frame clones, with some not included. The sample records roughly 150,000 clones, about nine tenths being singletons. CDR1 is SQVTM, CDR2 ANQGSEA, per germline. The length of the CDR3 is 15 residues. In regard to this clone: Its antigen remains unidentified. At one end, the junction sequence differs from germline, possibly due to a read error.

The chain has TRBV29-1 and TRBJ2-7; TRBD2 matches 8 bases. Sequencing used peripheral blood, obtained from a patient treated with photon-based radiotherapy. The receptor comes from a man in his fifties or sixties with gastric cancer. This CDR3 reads CSVGKEAGASFEQYF. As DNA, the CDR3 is TGCAGCGTTGGAAAAGAAGCGGGAGCTTCCTTCGAGCAGTACTTC.